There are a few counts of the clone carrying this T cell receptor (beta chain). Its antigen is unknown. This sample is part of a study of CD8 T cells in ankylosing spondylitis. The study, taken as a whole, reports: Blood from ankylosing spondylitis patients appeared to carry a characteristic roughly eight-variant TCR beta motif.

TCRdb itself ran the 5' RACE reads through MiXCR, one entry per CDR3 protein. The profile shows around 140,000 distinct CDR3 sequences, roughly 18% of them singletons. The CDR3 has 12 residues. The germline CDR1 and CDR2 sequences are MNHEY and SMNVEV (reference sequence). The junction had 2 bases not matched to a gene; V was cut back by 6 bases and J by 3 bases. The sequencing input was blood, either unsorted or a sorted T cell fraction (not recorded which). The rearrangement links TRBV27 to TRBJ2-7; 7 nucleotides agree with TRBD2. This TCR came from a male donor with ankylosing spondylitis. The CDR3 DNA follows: TGTGCCAGCAGCGAGCGGGGCTACGAGCAGTACTTC. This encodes CASSERGYEQYF.